A single sample gave rise to the 13 T cell receptor beta chains below, sequenced in a study of cytomegalovirus exposure and HLA in healthy donors. The PCR used 60 Vbeta and 13 Jbeta primers. Measured with immunoSEQ multiplex PCR; TCRdb has only the in-frame clones, and not every one. The table has about 180,000 clones, 77% seen once. Sample: PBMCs. These receptors all stem from a man younger than 35 in good health and CMV-seronegative.

V and J are TRBV5-4 and TRBJ2-1, with unresolved D. Trimming took off 0 bases at V and 9 bases at J, with 10 bases between the two ends. CDR3 length equals 13 residues. The germline V gene has CDR1 SGHNT and CDR2 YYREEE (reference sequence). The CDR3 DNA is TGTGCCAGCAGCTTGGTGCTTGCGTCTGAGCAGTTCTTC. Protein product: CASSLVLASEQFF.

This clone was seen only a few times. The chain links TRBV5-1 to TRBJ2-7; 10 bases line up with TRBD2. V dropped 0 bases and J dropped 7; count of bases not matched to a gene: 7. CDR1 is SGHRS and CDR2 is YFSETQ in the germline V gene. This CDR3 contains 15 residues. CDR3 residues: CASSLGLAGEKEQYF. CDR3 nucleotides: TGCGCCAGCAGCTTGGGGCTAGCGGGAGAGAAAGAGCAGTACTTC.

This chain links TRBV7-2 with TRBJ2-7; TRBD2 matches at 16 bases. The CDR3 is 14 residues long. V gave up 5 bases and J gave up 9 bases; unmatched junction bases: 4. Germline V gene lookup returns CDR1 SGHTA and CDR2 FQGNSA. DNA for the CDR3: TGTGCCAGCAGCGAGGGACTAGCGGGGGGGCCGCAGTACTTC. It is translated as CASSEGLAGGPQYF.

The chain uses TRBV5-1 and TRBJ1-6; possibly TRBD1 for D (5 bases). CDR1 and CDR2 (germline): SGHRS, YFSETQ. The CDR3 totals 16 residues. The ends were cut back, 0 bases at V and 3 bases at J, with 10 bases in the middle. CDR3: CASSLDRQGYNSPLHF. The DNA for the CDR3 is TGCGCCAGCAGCTTGGATCGCCAGGGCTATAATTCACCCCTCCACTTT.

The rearrangement uses TRBV6-5 and TRBJ2-1; D gene uncertain. Deletions cut 6 bases from V and 3 bases from J, with 9 bases between. From germline, CDR1 is MNHEY and CDR2 SVGAGI. CDR3 length: 13 amino acids. The CDR3 protein is CASRLRNYNEQFF. CDR3 DNA sequence: TGTGCCAGCAGGTTGAGGAACTACAATGAGCAGTTCTTC.

This chain uses TRBV6-5 with TRBJ1-5; possibly TRBD1 for D (6 bases). V was shortened by 8 bases and J by 4 bases, with 15 bases between the two germline ends. In germline, CDR1 is MNHEY, CDR2 SVGAGI. The CDR3 is made up of 14 amino acids. DNA for the CDR3: TGTGCCAGCTGGAACAGGGTAGAAAATCAGCCCCAGCATTTT. Protein sequence: CASWNRVENQPQHF.

V usage is TRBV4-2 and J usage is TRBJ2-5, with TRBD2 matching 9 bases. J lost 5 bases, V lost 1 base, and 5 bases had no gene match. CDR1 is LGHNA, CDR2 YNFKEQ, per germline. The CDR3 length is 15 residues. DNA for the CDR3: TGTGCCAGCAGCCAAGGGCTAGCGGGACGGGAGACCCAGTACTTC. Translating gives CASSQGLAGRETQYF.

V usage is TRBV6-5 and J usage is TRBJ2-1; TRBD2 agrees at 7 bases. With V trimmed by 2 bases and J by 7 bases, 8 bases remained unmatched. The germline gives CDR1 MNHEY, CDR2 SVGAGI. The CDR3 has 15 amino acids. The CDR3 sequence is CASSYGLEVKNEQFF. In DNA, the CDR3 is TGTGCCAGCAGTTACGGACTAGAAGTTAAGAATGAGCAGTTCTTC.

The chain links TRBV6-6 to TRBJ2-7; TRBD1 might be the D (5 bases). V lost 6 bases, J lost 4 bases, and 10 bases lay in between. The CDR3 sequence is 12 residues long. CDR1 is MNHNY, CDR2 SVGAGI, per germline (reference sequence). CDR3 coding DNA: TGTGCCAGCAGCAGGGAAGATTACGAGCAGTACTTC. Residues: CASSREDYEQYF.

This clone was counted only a few times. The J gene is TRBJ1-2, the V gene TRBV9; 8 positions agree with TRBD1. The ends lost 4 bases at V and 0 bases at J; junction bases unmatched: 14. Germline V gives CDR1 SGDLS, CDR2 YYNGEE. The CDR3 consists of 18 residues. CDR3 DNA: TGTGCCAGCAGCCCCCTCGGACAGGGTAAACGAGCTAACTATGGCTACACCTTC. Translating gives CASSPLGQGKRANYGYTF.

The chain has TRBV4-2 and TRBJ2-1; D is unclear. V was shortened by 3 bases and J by 3 bases, with 12 bases between the two germline ends. This CDR3 has 15 amino acids. CDR1 and CDR2 from the germline V gene are LGHNA and YNFKEQ. The CDR3 spells CASSHFIGDYNEQFF. The CDR3 coding sequence is TGTGCCAGCAGCCACTTCATTGGAGACTACAATGAGCAGTTCTTC.

This clone was seen once. The CDR3 spells CASSPTGVEAFF. The CDR3 DNA follows: TGTGCCAGCAGCCCGACAGGGGTCGAAGCTTTCTTT. The chain uses TRBV7-9 and TRBJ1-1, with 8 bases lining up with TRBD1. The CDR3 runs 12 residues. The junction had 4 bases not matched to a gene; V was cut back by 5 bases and J by 8 bases. Germline CDR1 and CDR2: SEHNR and FQNEAQ (reference sequence).

This chain links TRBV9 with TRBJ1-6, with 9 bases lining up with TRBD1. V shed 4 bases, J shed 9 bases, and the junction held 8 bases outside the gene matches. The CDR3 consists of 15 residues. Germline CDR1 SGDLS, CDR2 YYNGEE. The CDR3, as DNA: TGTGCCAGCAGCCCGGAGACAGGGGGTGGTTCACCCCTCCACTTT. It yields the protein CASSPETGGGSPLHF.